This paragraph reports one T cell receptor (beta chain). This clonotype was recorded only once. Its antigen is unknown. No conserved phenylalanine or tryptophan ends this CDR3, so it is likely a read error. This sample was included in a study of spatial heterogeneity in lung cancer (dated by TCRdb to between 2017 and 2020). At the level of the whole study: More beta-chain than alpha-chain transcripts were consistently detected, likely reflecting higher beta-chain transcript abundance. In the raw uncorrected reads, each unique combination of TCR and UMI appeared more than ten times on average. The study quantitatively compared TCR alpha and beta repertoires across multiple tumor regions, matched nontumor lung and blood in non-small cell lung cancer. TCR repertoire features were related to nonsynonymous mutation counts determined by whole-exome sequencing of tumor tissue. Both alpha and beta chains were TCR-sequenced in 200 to 250 tumor regions, around 65 matched nontumor lung samples and over 55 PBMC samples obtained at surgery.

The sample's time point label, in plain terms: sample taken at primary tumor resection. For TCR sequencing, whole RNA was extracted from tumor and nontumor lung tissue, or from cryopreserved PBMC samples, and no cell sorting was done. Donors were some 67 patients with early-stage, untreated non-small cell lung cancer from the lung TRACERx cohort. Patients were selected for TCR sequencing only if sufficient RNA was available from at least two tumor regions. For this chain, trimming is 1 base at the V end and 2 bases at the J end, and the number of junction bases without a gene match is 6. Reading the germline V gene (reference sequence) gives CDR1 SGHNT and CDR2 YYREEE. Including both end residues, the CDR3 is 16 amino acids long. The entry retains the CDR3 DNA only, 48 bases that are in frame from base 1. What the authors observed across the whole study: Additional single-cell paired TCR alpha and beta sequencing was considered necessary to confirm, at a functional level, the hypothesis that regional TCRs recognize regional mutations. Ubiquitous expanded tumor TCRs were detected in blood more often at tumor resection than at routine follow-up.

The library was obtained by 5' RACE. For sequencing, a NextSeq 500 was employed. To allow correction of PCR and sequencing errors, the TCR library protocol tagged every TCR cDNA molecule with a unique molecular identifier. In the original analysis: TCR identification, UMI-based error correction and CDR3 extraction were all carried out with Decombinator tools. TCRs above a frequency of 2 per 1,000, corresponding to the top 1% of the tumor frequency distribution, were defined as expanded. Each repertoire was subsampled 100 times to 5,000 TCRs, after which Renyi diversity was computed with the R vegan package. CDR3 similarity networks were built from amino acid triplet string-kernel similarity, with CDR3s being connected when pairwise similarity was above 0.82. TCRdb handled the public reads itself, with Q25 trimming in fastp and clone calling in MiXCR, and kept productive beta chains. Entries that share a CDR3 protein sequence are merged under the most common genes and DNA. The V and J calls were determined by TCRdb, not by the authors. For this sample there are roughly 79,000 distinct CDR3 sequences; roughly 12% appear just once. The top ten clones comprise around 4.3% of the sample.

Sequenced here: PBMCs, sampled at surgery. The sequence links TRBV5-4 to TRBJ2-3, with TRBD2 identical over 8 junction bases. The receptor's source is a male donor with early-stage non-small cell lung cancer. The nucleotides are TGTGCCAGCAGCTTGAAACCGGGGGGGATCACAGATACGCAGTATCTT. It translates to CASSLKPGGITDTQYL.